Each of the 25 T cell receptor beta chains below was sequenced from the same sample in a study of identical twins. TCRdb re-called the 5' RACE reads through MiXCR, storing one row per CDR3 protein. The table records about 220,000 distinct CDR3 sequences, 6% to 9% of them present only once. The sample was also linked to a second study, of yellow fever vaccine responses in identical twins.

Sequencing was done on a sample of memory (CD45RO+) T cells sorted from blood. The source of these receptors is a woman aged 18-35 years in good health.

The V call is TRBV24-1, the J call TRBJ2-1; TRBD2 matches at 16 bases. The CDR3 has 17 amino acids. The ends lost 4 bases at V and 7 bases at J; junction bases unmatched: 6. Per germline, CDR1 KGHDR and CDR2 SFDVKD. The CDR3 DNA is TGTGCCACCAGTGACGCTGGGACTAGCGGGGGGGCAAATGAGCAGTTCTTC. It encodes CATSDAGTSGGANEQFF.

The chain uses TRBV20-1 and TRBJ1-5, with D possibly being TRBD1 (5 bases). The CDR3 loop spans 16 amino acids. The germline V and J ends were trimmed by 5 bases and 0 bases, with 17 bases remaining between them. CDR1 DFQATT and CDR2 SNEGSKA come from the germline V gene (reference sequence). The CDR3 loop reads CSALTDRFYSNQPQHF. The CDR3 DNA is TGCAGTGCTTTAACCGACAGATTTTATAGCAATCAGCCCCAGCATTTT.

This clonotype has just a few counts. The gene calls are TRBV19 and TRBJ1-4, with a weak D call TRBD1 (5 bases). Trimming shortened V by 6 bases and J by 7 bases, and 12 bases separated the two germline ends. Germline loops: CDR1 LNHDA, CDR2 SQIVND (reference sequence). The CDR3 runs to 13 residues. As DNA, the CDR3 is TGTGCCAGTAGGACCCCGGGGCTTGAAAAACTGTTTTTT. Amino acid sequence: CASRTPGLEKLFF.

Ten or more counts support this clonotype. This chain connects TRBV20-1 to TRBJ2-5, with 7 bases identical to TRBD2. Germline-derived CDR1 and CDR2 are DFQATT and SNEGSKA (reference sequence). Trimming removed 1 base from V and 5 bases from J; junction bases left unmatched: 1. The CDR3 is 12 amino acids. The CDR3 spells CSARAGGETQYF. The CDR3, as DNA: TGCAGTGCTAGAGCGGGAGGTGAGACCCAGTACTTC.

There are many counts of this clonotype. This chain connects TRBV3-1 to TRBJ2-2; D might be TRBD2 (5 bases). V was shortened by 1 base and J by 7 bases, with 10 bases between the two germline ends. The CDR3 runs 14 residues. Per the germline V gene, CDR1 is LGHDT and CDR2 is YNNKEL (reference sequence). The CDR3 spells CASSQGGSSGELFF. CDR3 in DNA: TGTGCCAGCAGCCAAGGAGGGTCTAGCGGGGAGCTGTTTTTT.

The V gene is TRBV21-1, the J gene TRBJ1-1. TRBV21-1 is a pseudogene. The CDR3 spans 13 residues. CDR3 sequence (DNA): TGTGCCAGCAGCAAAGAACCGAACACTGAAGCTTTCTTT. It codes for CASSKEPNTEAFF.

The chain combines TRBV10-3 with TRBJ2-3; tentatively, D is TRBD2 (6 bases). The germline V and J ends were trimmed by 4 bases and 6 bases, with 20 bases remaining between them. CDR3 length: 16 residues. Germline V gene data show CDR1 as ENHRY and CDR2 as SYGVKD. CDR3 sequence reads: CAISGPAGLESDTQYF. DNA of the CDR3: TGTGCCATCAGTGGACCAGCGGGCTTGGAATCTGATACGCAGTATTTT.

This clonotype has only a few counts. The V and J genes are TRBV20-1 and TRBJ2-1; TRBD2 matches 9 bases. In germline, CDR1 is DFQATT, CDR2 SNEGSKA (reference sequence). The V segment lost 6 bases and the J segment 4 bases; nucleotides outside the gene matches: 10. The CDR3 consists of 15 residues. The DNA of the CDR3 is TGCAGTGCCAGGCCCGGGACTAGCATATACAATGAGCAGTTCTTC. It encodes CSARPGTSIYNEQFF.

The table lists this clonotype with a few counts. The rearrangement links TRBV11-2 to TRBJ2-1; 16 nucleotides match TRBD2. CDR3 length equals 18 residues. The V segment lost 5 bases and the J segment 9 bases; nucleotides outside the gene matches: 13. CDR1 and CDR2 (germline): SGHAT, FQNNGV. In DNA, the CDR3 is TGTGCCAGCAGCCCAAAATGGGGGACTAGCGGGAGGGCCTTTGAGCAGTTCTTC. Translation: CASSPKWGTSGRAFEQFF.

CDR3 protein: CASSQETGETQYF. The CDR3 bases are TGCGCCAGCAGCCAAGAGACAGGGGAGACCCAGTACTTC. The V call is TRBV4-3, the J call TRBJ2-5; the match to TRBD1 covers 7 bases. Germline V gene data show CDR1 as LGHNA and CDR2 as YSLEER. This CDR3 spans 13 amino acids. The junction had 0 bases not matched to a gene; V was cut back by 0 bases and J by 5 bases.

There are many counts of this clonotype. This chain uses TRBV11-1 with TRBJ2-7; perhaps TRBD1 as D (6 bases). V gave up 4 bases and J gave up 3 bases, with 10 bases separating them. This CDR3 has 13 amino acids. Per germline, CDR1 SGHAT and CDR2 FQDESV (reference sequence). In nucleotides, the CDR3 is TGTGCCAGCAGCTCCAGGGGAAACTACGAGCAGTACTTC. Translating it yields CASSSRGNYEQYF. The full variable domain, in which reference TRBV11-1 and TRBJ2-7 provide the parts outside the CDR3, is EAEVAQSPRYKITEKSQAVAFWCDPISGHATLYWYRQILGQGPELLVQFQDESVVDDSQLPKDRFSAERLKGVDSTLKIQPAELGDSAMYLCASSSRGNYEQYFGPGTRLTVT.

This clonotype was counted at least ten times. V gene TRBV28 combines with J gene TRBJ2-1; D might be TRBD1 (5 bases). The germline V and J ends were trimmed by 5 bases and 10 bases, with 12 bases remaining between them. CDR3 length: 12 amino acids. CDR1 and CDR2 from the germline V gene are MDHEN and SYDVKM. The CDR3 protein is CASSQRTSEQFF. DNA for the CDR3: TGTGCCAGCAGTCAGAGGACATCCGAGCAGTTCTTC.

This clonotype was detected many times. The V call is TRBV15, the J call TRBJ2-3, with a possible D match to TRBD1 (5 bases). This CDR3 region has 14 residues. V shed 8 bases and J shed 2 bases, with 14 bases lying between them. Looked up from germline, CDR1 is LNHNV and CDR2 is YYDKDF (reference sequence). The chain's CDR3 is CATLGVLNTDTQYF. The CDR3 nucleotides read TGTGCCACCCTAGGGGTTCTCAACACAGATACGCAGTATTTT.

The sample holds many counts of this clonotype. This sequence joins TRBV29-1 and TRBJ2-1, with 9 nucleotides matching TRBD2. From germline, CDR1 is SQVTM and CDR2 ANQGSEA. V gave up 1 base and J gave up 7 bases; unmatched junction bases: 17. The length of the CDR3 is 18 residues. CDR3 in DNA: TGCAGCGTTGAAGGGTTTGGGACTAGCCGCCTCGGGAGGAATGAGCAGTTCTTC. Translated: CSVEGFGTSRLGRNEQFF.

V is TRBV11-2 and J is TRBJ2-3; 7 nucleotides match TRBD2. CDR1 SGHAT and CDR2 FQNNGV come from the germline V gene. V was clipped by 0 bases and J by 2 bases; unmatched bases: 5. The CDR3 is made up of 16 amino acids. CDR3 DNA: TGTGCCAGCAGCTTAGATGGCGGGAGATACACAGATACGCAGTATTTT. Its translation is CASSLDGGRYTDTQYF.

The table lists this clonotype with many counts. CDR3 amino acids: CSAGLFYGYTF. The CDR3, as DNA: TGCAGTGCTGGCCTATTCTATGGCTACACCTTC. The chain combines TRBV20-1 with TRBJ1-2; no firm D call. This CDR3 contains 11 residues. V was shortened by 5 bases and J by 4 bases, with 8 bases between the two germline ends. Germline V lookup: CDR1 DFQATT, CDR2 SNEGSKA (reference sequence).

This clonotype was recorded at least ten times. The rearrangement links TRBV24-1 to TRBJ2-7, with D possibly being TRBD1 (6 bases). Trimming left V 2 bases short and J 6 bases short, with 13 bases between. Germline assignment: CDR1 KGHDR and CDR2 SFDVKD. The CDR3 sequence is 14 residues long. CDR3 nucleotides: TGTGCCACCAGTGATTCCCCGGGACAAGGCGAGCAGTACTTC. Encoded protein: CATSDSPGQGEQYF.

This clonotype came up a few times. The genes are TRBV20-1 and TRBJ1-2; D is undetermined. The CDR3 has 16 residues. Per the germline V gene, CDR1 is DFQATT and CDR2 is SNEGSKA (reference sequence). The ends were cut back, 2 bases at V and 8 bases at J, with 24 bases in the middle. The CDR3 region is CSARRSDVGSWAGYTF. The DNA of the CDR3 is TGCAGTGCTAGAAGATCCGATGTTGGTTCTTGGGCAGGCTACACCTTC.

The sample holds many counts of this clonotype. The genes are TRBV30 and TRBJ1-4, with D uncertain. The CDR3 sequence is 15 residues long. Trimming took 1 base from V and 0 from J, leaving 9 bases between them. CDR1 is GTSNPN, CDR2 SVGIG, per germline (reference sequence). Here the CDR3 DNA reads TGTGCCTGGAGTGGACCAGTTGCAACTAATGAAAAACTGTTTTTT. It codes for CAWSGPVATNEKLFF.

Only a few counts were recorded for this clonotype. The chain combines TRBV20-1 with TRBJ2-2; 8 bases line up with TRBD2. The germline V gene encodes CDR1 DFQATT and CDR2 SNEGSKA (reference sequence). J gave up 6 bases and V 1 base, and 4 bases lay outside the gene matches. This CDR3 region has 14 residues. CDR3 in DNA: TGCAGTGCTAGAGCCGGACTAGCCCCCGGGGAGCTGTTTTTT. Translation gives CSARAGLAPGELFF.

The rearrangement uses TRBV7-8 and TRBJ1-6; D perhaps matches TRBD1 (6 bases). Trimming stripped 3 bases from V and 11 bases from J, with 14 bases between. The CDR3 is 14 residues long. Germline values: CDR1 SGHVS, CDR2 FQNEAQ. The CDR3 DNA sequence: TGTGCCAGCAGCTTTGGGGGCACGAACCCACCCCTCCACTTT. Its protein is CASSFGGTNPPLHF.

The genes are TRBV20-1 and TRBJ2-1, with D perhaps matching TRBD1 or TRBD2 (6 bases each). The CDR3 is 17 residues long. The V gene lost 3 bases and the J gene lost 4 bases, with 22 bases spanning the gap. Per germline, CDR1 DFQATT and CDR2 SNEGSKA (reference sequence). The CDR3, as DNA: TGCAGTGCTAGCGGGAGTCTTGGGGGCTGGGCTTACAATGAGCAGTTCTTC. Encoded protein: CSASGSLGGWAYNEQFF.

The genes are TRBV24-1 and TRBJ2-6; D unresolved. CDR1 is KGHDR, CDR2 SFDVKD, per germline. This CDR3 comprises 16 residues. The germline V and J ends were trimmed by 1 base and 2 bases, with 8 bases remaining between them. CDR3 coding DNA: TGTGCCACCAGTGATTTTCAGAACACTGGGGCCAACGTCCTGACTTTC. Amino acids: CATSDFQNTGANVLTF.

This clonotype was seen ten or more times. The chain couples TRBV27 to TRBJ2-7; D may correspond to TRBD1 or TRBD2 (5 bases each). This CDR3 has 13 amino acids. Germline V lookup: CDR1 MNHEY, CDR2 SMNVEV (reference sequence). Trimming removed 3 bases from V and 2 bases from J, with 8 bases in between. The CDR3 sequence is CASSLGVAYEQYF. In DNA form, the CDR3 reads TGTGCCAGCAGTTTGGGGGTTGCCTACGAGCAGTACTTC.

This clonotype appeared many times. The J gene is TRBJ2-1, the V gene TRBV12-3 or TRBV12-4, with D tentatively TRBD2 (6 bases). The CDR3 consists of 14 residues. With 8 bases removed from V and 0 bases from J, the gap between germline ends came to 11 bases. The CDR3 DNA reads TGTGCCAGCGATTATAGCGGCTCCTACAATGAGCAGTTCTTC. Its protein product is CASDYSGSYNEQFF.